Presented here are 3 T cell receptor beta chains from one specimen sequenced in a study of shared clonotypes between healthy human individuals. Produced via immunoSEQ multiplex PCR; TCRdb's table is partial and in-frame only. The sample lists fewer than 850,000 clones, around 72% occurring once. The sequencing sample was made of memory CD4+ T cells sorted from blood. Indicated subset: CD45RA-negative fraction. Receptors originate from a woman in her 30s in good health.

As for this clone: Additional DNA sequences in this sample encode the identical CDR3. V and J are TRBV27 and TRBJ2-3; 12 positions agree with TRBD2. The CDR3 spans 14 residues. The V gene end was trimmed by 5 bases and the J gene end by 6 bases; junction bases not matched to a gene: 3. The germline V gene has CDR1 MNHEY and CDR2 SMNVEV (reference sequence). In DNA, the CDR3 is TGTGCCAGCAGTCCGGGACTAGCGGGCGATACGCAGTATTTT. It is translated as CASSPGLAGDTQYF.

The CDR3 sequence is CASSQDFDSENTEAFF. CDR3 in DNA: TGTGCCAGCAGCCAAGATTTTGACAGTGAGAACACTGAAGCTTTCTTT. The chain joins TRBV14 to TRBJ1-1; D possibly corresponds to TRBD1 (5 bases). Germline loops: CDR1 SGHDN, CDR2 FVKESK. V lost 0 bases to trimming and J lost 1 base, with 12 bases between them. The CDR3 runs 16 residues. Full variable domain (remainder filled in from reference TRBV14 and TRBJ1-1): EAGVTQFPSHSVIEKGQTVTLRCDPISGHDNLYWYRRVMGKEIKFLLHFVKESKQDESGMPNNRFLAERTGGTYSTLKVQPAELEDSGVYFCASSQDFDSENTEAFFGQGTRLTVV.

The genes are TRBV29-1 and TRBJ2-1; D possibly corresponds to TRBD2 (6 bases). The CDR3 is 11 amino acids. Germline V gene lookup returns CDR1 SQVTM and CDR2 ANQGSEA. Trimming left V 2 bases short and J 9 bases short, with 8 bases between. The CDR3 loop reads CSVESGSEQFF. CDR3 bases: TGCAGCGTTGAATCCGGGAGTGAGCAGTTCTTC.